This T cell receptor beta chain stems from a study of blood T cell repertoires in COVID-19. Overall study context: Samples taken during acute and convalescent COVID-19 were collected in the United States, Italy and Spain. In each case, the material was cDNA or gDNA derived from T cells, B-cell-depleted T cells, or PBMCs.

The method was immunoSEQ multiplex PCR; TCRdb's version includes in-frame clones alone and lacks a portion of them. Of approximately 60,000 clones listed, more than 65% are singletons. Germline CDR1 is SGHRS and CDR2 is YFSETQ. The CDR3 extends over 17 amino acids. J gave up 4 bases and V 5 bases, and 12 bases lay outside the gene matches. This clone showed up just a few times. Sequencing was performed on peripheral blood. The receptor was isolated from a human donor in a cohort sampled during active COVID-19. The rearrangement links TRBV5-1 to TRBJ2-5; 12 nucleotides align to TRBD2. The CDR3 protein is CASRTGGLAGGSETQYF. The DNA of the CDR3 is TGCGCCAGCAGGACCGGAGGCCTAGCGGGGGGGTCAGAGACCCAGTACTTC.